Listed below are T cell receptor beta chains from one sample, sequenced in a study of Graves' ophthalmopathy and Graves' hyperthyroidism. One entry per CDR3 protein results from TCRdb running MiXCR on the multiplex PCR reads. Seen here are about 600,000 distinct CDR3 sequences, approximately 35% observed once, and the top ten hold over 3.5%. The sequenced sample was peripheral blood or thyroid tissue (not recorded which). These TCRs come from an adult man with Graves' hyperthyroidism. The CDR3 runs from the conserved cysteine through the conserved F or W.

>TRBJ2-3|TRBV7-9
CASSLAVSGADTQYF
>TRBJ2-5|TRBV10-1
CASSPTSGVETQYF
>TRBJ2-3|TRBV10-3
CAITGNTGVTDTQYF
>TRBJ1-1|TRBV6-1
CASNPTGQGARTEAFF
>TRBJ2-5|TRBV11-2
CASSLGGLAGKETQYF
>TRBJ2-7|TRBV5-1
CASRLDNYGYEQYF
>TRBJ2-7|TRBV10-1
CASSESASGRPPQYF
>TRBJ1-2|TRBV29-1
CSVAAGERGWTDGYTF
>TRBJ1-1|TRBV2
CARGGGYAFF
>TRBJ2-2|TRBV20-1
CSARGDRASHTHELFF
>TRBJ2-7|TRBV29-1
CSAGLAPYEQYF
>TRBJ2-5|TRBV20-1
CSARGWGTDQETQYF
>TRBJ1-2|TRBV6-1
CASSEALIRQASYGYTF
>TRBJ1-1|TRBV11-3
CASKGGDEAFF
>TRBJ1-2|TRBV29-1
CSVGTGGGYGYTF
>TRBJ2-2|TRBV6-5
CASKPSGGYTGELFF
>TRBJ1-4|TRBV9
CASSVGSMGATYEKLFF
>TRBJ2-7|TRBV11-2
CASSLTEVRLEQYF
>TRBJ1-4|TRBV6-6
CASRGRDIAKLFF
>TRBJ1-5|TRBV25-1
CASSLNRAREMAQPQHF
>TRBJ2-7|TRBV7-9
CASSAGAGRIRSYEQYF
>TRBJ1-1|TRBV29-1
CSAIATGGPEAFF
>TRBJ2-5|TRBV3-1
CASSQGPGGETQYF
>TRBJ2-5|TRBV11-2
CASSLMTGAETQYF
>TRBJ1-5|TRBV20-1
CSASTGVHQPQHF
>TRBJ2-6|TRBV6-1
CASSGGTGGRSGANVLTF
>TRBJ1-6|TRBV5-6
CASRARDRGRSPLHF
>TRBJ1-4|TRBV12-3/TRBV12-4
CASSPRGEKLFF
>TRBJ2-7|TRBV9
CASSGGEAAYEQYF
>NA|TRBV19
CASSIQGDIQYF
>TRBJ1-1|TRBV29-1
CSVHIQGNTEAFF
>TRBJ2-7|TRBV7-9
CASSTGGNEQYF
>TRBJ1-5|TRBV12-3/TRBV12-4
CASSRTGGGSNQPQHF
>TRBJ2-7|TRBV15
CATSSGQDYEQYF
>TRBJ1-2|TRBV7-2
CASSLAGPGGTVLYGYTF
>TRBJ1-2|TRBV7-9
CASSFYPIVGNGYTF
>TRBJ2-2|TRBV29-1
CSVDSGGGVTGELFF
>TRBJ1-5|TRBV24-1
CATSDSDRAGQPQHF
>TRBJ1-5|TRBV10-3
CASSEVRGRGRDQPQHF
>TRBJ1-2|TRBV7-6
CASSLAVSGFEGFHYGYTF
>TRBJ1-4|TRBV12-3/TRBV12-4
CASSFVLGSFEKLFF
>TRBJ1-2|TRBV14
CASSQDWVDGYTF
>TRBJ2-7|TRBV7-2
CASSYQPGQGHEQYF
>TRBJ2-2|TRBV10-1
CASRQGHGELFF
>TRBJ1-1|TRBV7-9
CASSLVGQGNTEAFF
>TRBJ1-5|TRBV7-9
CASSWPGLAYNEPQHF
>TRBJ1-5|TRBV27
CASSLQSNQPQHF
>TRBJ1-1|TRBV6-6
CASSYRQGGALNTEAFF
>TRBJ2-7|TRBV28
CASSLSDRGGEQYF
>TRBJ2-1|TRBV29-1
CSVDGLVVEQFF
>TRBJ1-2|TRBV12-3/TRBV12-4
CASSPSRTGGYGYTF
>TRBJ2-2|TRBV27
CASSSTRTGDFTGELFF
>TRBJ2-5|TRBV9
CASSPHPAGQETQYF
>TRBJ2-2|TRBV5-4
CASSLALRHTGELFF
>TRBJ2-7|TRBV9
CASSVGPGDEQYF
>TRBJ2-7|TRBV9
CASSVGASGDYEQYF
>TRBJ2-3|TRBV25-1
CASSEFRGDTDTQYF
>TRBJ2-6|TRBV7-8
CARVTSRDRGTGANVLTF
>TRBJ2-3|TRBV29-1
CSVVRGGLRDTQYF
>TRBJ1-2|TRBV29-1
CSRDRESLGYTF